The 7 T cell receptor beta chains presented below share a single source sample, sequenced in a study of blood T cell repertoires in COVID-19. The data were produced by immunoSEQ multiplex PCR, yet TCRdb's version contains in-frame clones alone and is incomplete. Of about 69,000 clones detected, around 79% appear once; the ten largest clones hold 16%. Sequenced input: peripheral blood. The origin of the receptors is a man aged 55 to 70 with acute or convalescent COVID-19.

The CDR3 DNA sequence: TGTGCCAGCAGAAGGACAGGGACGATGGCTGAAGCTTTCTTT. Protein sequence: CASRRTGTMAEAFF. The chain uses TRBV2 and TRBJ1-1; 8 nucleotides line up with TRBD1. Germline loops: CDR1 SNHLY, CDR2 FYNNEI. Unmatched junction bases numbered 9, after V lost 6 bases and J lost 6 bases. The CDR3 covers 14 residues.

The rearrangement joins TRBV25-1 to TRBJ1-2, with 8 positions matching TRBD1. The V gene's germline CDR1 is MGHDK and CDR2 SYGVNS. This CDR3 is 14 amino acids long. J was trimmed by 4 bases and V by 10 bases; bases with no gene match: 11. CDR3 protein: CATESQGARYGYTF. The CDR3 nucleotides read TGTGCCACCGAGAGTCAGGGGGCTCGCTATGGCTACACCTTC.

The CDR3 nucleotides read TGTGCCAGCAGCAAGGAGGCCCCCCAGTGCTCCTACGAGCAGTACTTC. Residues: CASSKEAPQCSYEQYF. This chain links TRBV21-1 with TRBJ2-7; TRBD2, the D gene given by the table, was not confirmed from the DNA. TRBV21-1 is deemed a pseudogene. This CDR3 has 16 amino acids.

The CDR3, as DNA: TGCGCCAGCAGCTTACCTTCTATGACAGGTATAGATGGCTACACCTTC. It is translated as CASSLPSMTGIDGYTF. The J gene is TRBJ1-2, the V gene TRBV5-1; tentatively, D is TRBD1 (6 bases). This CDR3 spans 16 amino acids. CDR1 and CDR2 from the germline V gene are SGHRS and YFSETQ. V was trimmed by 2 bases and J by 6 bases, leaving 20 bases between them. Full variable domain (remainder filled in from reference TRBV5-1 and TRBJ1-2): KAGVTQTPRYLIKTRGQQVTLSCSPISGHRSVSWYQQTPGQGLQFLFEYFSETQRNKGNFPGRFSGRQFSNSRSEMNVSTLELGDSALYLCASSLPSMTGIDGYTFGSGTRLTVV.

The chain has TRBV5-1 and TRBJ1-1, with 9 bases fitting TRBD1. The germline V gene has CDR1 SGHRS and CDR2 YFSETQ. J gave up 5 bases and V 4 bases, and 9 bases lay outside the gene matches. The CDR3 consists of 15 residues. CDR3 in amino acids: CASSPWTGEGTEAFF. In DNA form, the CDR3 reads TGCGCCAGCAGCCCATGGACAGGGGAGGGTACTGAAGCTTTCTTT.

The V call is TRBV14, the J call TRBJ2-5, with 8 bases identical to TRBD1. V lost 4 bases and J lost 2; bases outside the gene matches: 6. The CDR3 runs to 15 residues. Germline loops: CDR1 SGHDN, CDR2 FVKESK. CDR3 in amino acids: CASSPGTGSQETQYF. DNA of the CDR3: TGTGCCAGCAGCCCCGGGACAGGTTCTCAAGAGACCCAGTACTTC.

The chain has TRBV11-2 and TRBJ2-3; 8 positions agree with TRBD1. After removal of 3 bases from V and 4 bases from J, the junction contained 9 bases not matched to a gene. Germline lookup yields CDR1 SGHAT and CDR2 FQNNGV. The CDR3 runs to 16 residues. This CDR3 is CASSFLIQGAADTQYF. The CDR3 DNA reads as TGTGCCAGCAGCTTCCTGATTCAGGGGGCTGCAGATACGCAGTATTTT.